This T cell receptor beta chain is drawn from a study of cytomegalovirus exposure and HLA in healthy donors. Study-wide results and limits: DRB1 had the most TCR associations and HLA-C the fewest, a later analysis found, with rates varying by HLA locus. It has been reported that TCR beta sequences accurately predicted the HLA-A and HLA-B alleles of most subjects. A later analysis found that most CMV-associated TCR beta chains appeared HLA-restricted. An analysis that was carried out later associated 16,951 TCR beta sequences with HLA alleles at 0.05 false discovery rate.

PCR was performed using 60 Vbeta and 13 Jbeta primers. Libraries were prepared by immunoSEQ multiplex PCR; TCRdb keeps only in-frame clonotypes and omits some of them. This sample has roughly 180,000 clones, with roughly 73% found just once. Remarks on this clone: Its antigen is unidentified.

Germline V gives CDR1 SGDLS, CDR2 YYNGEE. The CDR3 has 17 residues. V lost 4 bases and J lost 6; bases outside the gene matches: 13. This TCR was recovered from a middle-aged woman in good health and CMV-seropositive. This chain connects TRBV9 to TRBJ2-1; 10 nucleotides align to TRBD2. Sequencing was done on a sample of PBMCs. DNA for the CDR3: TGTGCCAGCAGCCCAACCGGGACTAGCGTTCAGATCAATGAGCAGTTCTTC. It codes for CASSPTGTSVQINEQFF.